This TCR beta chain was found in a study of T cells after yellow fever vaccination. The sample holds many counts of this clonotype. The 5'RACE template-switching step produced TCR cDNA and added a universal primer site and UMIs. TCRdb called the 5' RACE reads again in MiXCR, with one record for every CDR3 protein. The sample has 170,000 or so distinct CDR3 sequences; 7% to 10% are singletons. This receptor was identified in a man aged 18 to 30 who received the YFV17D yellow fever vaccine. Source: CD8+ T cells sorted from PBMCs, taken 45 days after the yellow fever booster vaccination.

CDR3 loop: CASSLGGGGATDTQYF. The CDR3 nucleotides are TGTGCCAGCAGCTTAGGCGGCGGGGGGGCCACCGATACGCAGTATTTT. The chain joins TRBV7-2 to TRBJ2-3; 9 bases align to TRBD2. The germline V gene has CDR1 SGHTA and CDR2 FQGNSA. The CDR3 contains 16 residues. V lost 1 base to trimming and J lost 6 bases; unmatched junction nucleotides: 8.